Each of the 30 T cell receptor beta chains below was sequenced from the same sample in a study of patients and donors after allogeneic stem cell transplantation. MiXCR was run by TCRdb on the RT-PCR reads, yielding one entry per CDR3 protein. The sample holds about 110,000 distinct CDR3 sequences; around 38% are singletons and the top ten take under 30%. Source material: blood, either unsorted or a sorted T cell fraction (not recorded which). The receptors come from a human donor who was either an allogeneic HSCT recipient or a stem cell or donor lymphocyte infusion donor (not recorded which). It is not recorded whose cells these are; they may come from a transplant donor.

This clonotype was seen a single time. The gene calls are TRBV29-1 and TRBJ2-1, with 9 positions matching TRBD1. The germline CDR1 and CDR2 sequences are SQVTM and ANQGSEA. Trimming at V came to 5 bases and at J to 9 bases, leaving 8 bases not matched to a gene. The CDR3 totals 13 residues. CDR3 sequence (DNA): TGCAGCGTTCCCGGGACAGGGTTCAGTGAGCAGTTCTTC. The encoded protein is CSVPGTGFSEQFF.

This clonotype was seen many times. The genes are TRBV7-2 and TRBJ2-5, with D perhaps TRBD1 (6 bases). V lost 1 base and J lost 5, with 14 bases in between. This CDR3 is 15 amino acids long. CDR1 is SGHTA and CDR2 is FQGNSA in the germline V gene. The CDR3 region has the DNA TGTGCCAGCAGCTTAGGTCAGGGGCCCAGGGAGACCCAGTACTTC. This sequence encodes CASSLGQGPRETQYF.

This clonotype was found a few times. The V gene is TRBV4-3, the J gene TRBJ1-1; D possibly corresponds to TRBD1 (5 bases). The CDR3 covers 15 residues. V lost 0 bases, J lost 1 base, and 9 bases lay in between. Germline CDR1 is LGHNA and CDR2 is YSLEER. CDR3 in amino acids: CASSQDWGRNTEAFF. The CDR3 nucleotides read TGCGCCAGCAGCCAAGATTGGGGGAGGAACACTGAAGCTTTCTTT.

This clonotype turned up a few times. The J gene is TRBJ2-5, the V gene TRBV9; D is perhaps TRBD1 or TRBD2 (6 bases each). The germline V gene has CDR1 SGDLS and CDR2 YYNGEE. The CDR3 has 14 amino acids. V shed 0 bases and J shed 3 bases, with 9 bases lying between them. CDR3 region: CASSVVRGEETQYF. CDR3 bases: TGTGCCAGCAGCGTAGTTAGGGGGGAAGAGACCCAGTACTTC.

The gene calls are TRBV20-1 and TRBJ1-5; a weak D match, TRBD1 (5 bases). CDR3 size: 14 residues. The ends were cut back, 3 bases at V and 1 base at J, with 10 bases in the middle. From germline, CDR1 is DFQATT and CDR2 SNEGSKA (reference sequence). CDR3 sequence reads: CSASGTFSNQPQHF. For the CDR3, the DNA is TGCAGTGCTAGCGGGACTTTCAGCAATCAGCCCCAGCATTTT.

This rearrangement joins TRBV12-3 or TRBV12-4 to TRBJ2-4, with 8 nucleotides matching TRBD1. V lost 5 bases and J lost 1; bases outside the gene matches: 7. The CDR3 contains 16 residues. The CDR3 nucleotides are TGTGCCAGCAGTACCCAGGGGGCGGGGGCCAAAAACATTCAGTACTTC. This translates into CASSTQGAGAKNIQYF.

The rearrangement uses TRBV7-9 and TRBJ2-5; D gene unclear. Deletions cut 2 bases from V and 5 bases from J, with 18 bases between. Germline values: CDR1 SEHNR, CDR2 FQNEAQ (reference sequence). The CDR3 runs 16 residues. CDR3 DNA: TGTGCCAGCAGCTTAAGGGTAGCCCAACGAAGGGAGACCCAGTACTTC. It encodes CASSLRVAQRRETQYF.

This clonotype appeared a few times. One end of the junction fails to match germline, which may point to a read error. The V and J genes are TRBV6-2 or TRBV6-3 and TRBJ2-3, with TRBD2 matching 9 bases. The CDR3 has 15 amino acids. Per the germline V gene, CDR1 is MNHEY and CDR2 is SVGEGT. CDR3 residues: CASSYLAGSTDTQYF. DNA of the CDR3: TGTGCTAGCAGTTACCTAGCGGGGAGCACAGATACGCAGTATTTT.

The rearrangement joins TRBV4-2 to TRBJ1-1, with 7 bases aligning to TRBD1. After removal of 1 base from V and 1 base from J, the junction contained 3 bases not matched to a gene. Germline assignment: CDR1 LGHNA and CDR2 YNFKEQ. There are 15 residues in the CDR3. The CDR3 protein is CASSQVTGANTEAFF. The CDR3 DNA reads TGTGCCAGCAGCCAAGTTACAGGGGCGAACACTGAAGCTTTCTTT.

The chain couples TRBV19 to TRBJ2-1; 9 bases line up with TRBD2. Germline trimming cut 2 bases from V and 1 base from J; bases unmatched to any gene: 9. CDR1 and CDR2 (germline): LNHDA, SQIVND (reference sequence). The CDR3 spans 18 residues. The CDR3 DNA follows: TGTGCCAGTAGTATATCAGCTAGCGGGACACCTTCCTACAATGAGCAGTTCTTC. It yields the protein CASSISASGTPSYNEQFF.

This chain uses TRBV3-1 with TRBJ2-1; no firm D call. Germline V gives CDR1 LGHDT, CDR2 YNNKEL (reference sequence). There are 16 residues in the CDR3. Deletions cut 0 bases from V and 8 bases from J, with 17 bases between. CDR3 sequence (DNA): TGTGCCAGCAGCCAAGATTACAGAGACGTTACGGATGAGCAGTTCTTC. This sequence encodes CASSQDYRDVTDEQFF.

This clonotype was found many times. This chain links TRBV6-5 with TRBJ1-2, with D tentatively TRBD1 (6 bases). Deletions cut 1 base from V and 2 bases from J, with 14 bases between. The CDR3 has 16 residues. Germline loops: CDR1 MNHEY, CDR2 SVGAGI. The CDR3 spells CASSYYYGRGNYGYTF. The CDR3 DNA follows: TGTGCCAGCAGTTACTATTATGGCAGGGGAAACTATGGCTACACCTTC.

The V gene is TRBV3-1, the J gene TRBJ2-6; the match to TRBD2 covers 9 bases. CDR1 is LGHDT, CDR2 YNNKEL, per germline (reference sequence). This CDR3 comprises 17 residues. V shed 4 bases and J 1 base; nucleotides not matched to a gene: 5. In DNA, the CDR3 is TGTGCCAGCAGCCTCCGGACTAGCGTATCTGGGGCCAACGTCCTGACTTTC. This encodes CASSLRTSVSGANVLTF.

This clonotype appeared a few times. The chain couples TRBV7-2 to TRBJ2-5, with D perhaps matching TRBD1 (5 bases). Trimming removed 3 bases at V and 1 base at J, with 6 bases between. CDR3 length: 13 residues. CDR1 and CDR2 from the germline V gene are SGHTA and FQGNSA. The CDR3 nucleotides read TGTGCCAGCAGCTTTCAGGGCCAAGAGACCCAGTACTTC. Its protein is CASSFQGQETQYF.

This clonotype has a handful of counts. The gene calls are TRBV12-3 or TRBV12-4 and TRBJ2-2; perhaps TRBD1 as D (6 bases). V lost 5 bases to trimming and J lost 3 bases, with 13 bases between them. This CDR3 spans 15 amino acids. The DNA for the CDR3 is TGTGCCAGCAGTCACACAGGGTTGTACACCGGGGAGCTGTTTTTT. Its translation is CASSHTGLYTGELFF.

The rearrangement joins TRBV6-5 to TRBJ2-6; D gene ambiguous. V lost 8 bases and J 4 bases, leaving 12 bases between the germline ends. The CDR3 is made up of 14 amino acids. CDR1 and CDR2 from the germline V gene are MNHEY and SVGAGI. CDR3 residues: CASLDPLGANVLTF. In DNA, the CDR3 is TGTGCCAGCTTAGATCCTCTGGGGGCCAACGTCCTGACTTTC.

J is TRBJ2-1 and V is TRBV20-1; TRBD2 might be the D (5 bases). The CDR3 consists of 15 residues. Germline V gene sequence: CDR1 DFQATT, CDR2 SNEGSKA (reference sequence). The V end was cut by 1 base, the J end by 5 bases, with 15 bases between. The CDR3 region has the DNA TGCAGTGCTAGAGCCTGGAGGCCCGCTCACAATGAGCAGTTCTTC. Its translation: CSARAWRPAHNEQFF.

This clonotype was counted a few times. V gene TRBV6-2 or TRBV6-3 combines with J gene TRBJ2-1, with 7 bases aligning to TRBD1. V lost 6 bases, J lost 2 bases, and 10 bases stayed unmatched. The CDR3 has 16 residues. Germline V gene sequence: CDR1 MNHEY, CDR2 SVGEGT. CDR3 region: CASSHTRDRAYNEQFF. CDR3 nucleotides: TGTGCCAGCAGCCATACCCGGGACAGAGCCTACAATGAGCAGTTCTTC.

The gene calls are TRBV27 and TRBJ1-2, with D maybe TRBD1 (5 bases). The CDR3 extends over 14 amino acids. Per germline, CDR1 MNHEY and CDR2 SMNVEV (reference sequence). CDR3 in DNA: TGTGCTACCAAGACAGCCCAACCCACCTATGGCTACACCTTC. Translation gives CATKTAQPTYGYTF.

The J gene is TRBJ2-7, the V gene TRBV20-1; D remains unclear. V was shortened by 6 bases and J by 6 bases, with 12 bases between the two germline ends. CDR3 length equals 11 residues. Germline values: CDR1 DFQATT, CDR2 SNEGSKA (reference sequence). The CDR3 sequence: CSAPTHSEQYF. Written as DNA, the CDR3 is TGCAGTGCCCCGACCCATTCCGAGCAGTACTTC.

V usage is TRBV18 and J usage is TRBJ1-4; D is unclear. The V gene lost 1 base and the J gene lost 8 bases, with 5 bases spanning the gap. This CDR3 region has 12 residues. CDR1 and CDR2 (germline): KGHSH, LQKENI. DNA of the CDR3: TGTGCCAGCTCACCACGTGGAGAAAAACTGTTTTTT. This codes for CASSPRGEKLFF.

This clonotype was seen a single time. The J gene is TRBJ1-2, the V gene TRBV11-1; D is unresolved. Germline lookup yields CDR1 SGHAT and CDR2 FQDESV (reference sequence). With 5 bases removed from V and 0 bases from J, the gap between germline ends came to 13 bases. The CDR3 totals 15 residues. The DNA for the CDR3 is TGTGCCAGCAGCCGAGGGCCGCAATCTAACTATGGCTACACCTTC. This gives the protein CASSRGPQSNYGYTF.

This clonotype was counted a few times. CDR3 in DNA: TGCAGTGCTCAGCGGGGTGGTGGCACAGATACGCAGTATTTT. This translates into CSAQRGGGTDTQYF. This chain connects TRBV20-1 to TRBJ2-3; 7 nucleotides agree with TRBD2. This CDR3 has 14 residues. V dropped 5 bases and J dropped 1; count of bases not matched to a gene: 6. The germline V gene has CDR1 DFQATT and CDR2 SNEGSKA (reference sequence).

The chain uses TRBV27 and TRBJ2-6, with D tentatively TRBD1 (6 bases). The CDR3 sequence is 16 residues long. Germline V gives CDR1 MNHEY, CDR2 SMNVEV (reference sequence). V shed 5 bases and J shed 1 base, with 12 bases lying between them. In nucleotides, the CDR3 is TGTGCCAGCAGTCGGGTCACAGGGTCTGGGGCCAACGTCCTGACTTTC. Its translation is CASSRVTGSGANVLTF.

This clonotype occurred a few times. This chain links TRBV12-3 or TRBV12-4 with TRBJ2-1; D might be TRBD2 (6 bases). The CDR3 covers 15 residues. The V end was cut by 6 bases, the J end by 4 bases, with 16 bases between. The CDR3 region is CASSSLGLGYNEQFF. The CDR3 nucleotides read TGTGCCAGCAGCTCGCTGGGACTTGGGTACAATGAGCAGTTCTTC.

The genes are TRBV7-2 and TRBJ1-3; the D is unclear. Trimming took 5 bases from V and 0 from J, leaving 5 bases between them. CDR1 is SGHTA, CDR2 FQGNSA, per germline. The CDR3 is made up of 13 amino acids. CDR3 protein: CASSHSSGNTIYF. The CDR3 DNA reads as TGTGCCAGCAGCCACAGCTCTGGAAACACCATATATTTT.

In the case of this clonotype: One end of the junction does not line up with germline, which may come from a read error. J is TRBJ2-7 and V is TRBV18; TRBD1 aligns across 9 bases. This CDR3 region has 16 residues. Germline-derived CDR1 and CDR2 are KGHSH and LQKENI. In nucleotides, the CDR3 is TGTGCCAGCTCGCCACTCATGGGGACAGGGATAAACGAGCAGTACTTC. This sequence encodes CASSPLMGTGINEQYF.

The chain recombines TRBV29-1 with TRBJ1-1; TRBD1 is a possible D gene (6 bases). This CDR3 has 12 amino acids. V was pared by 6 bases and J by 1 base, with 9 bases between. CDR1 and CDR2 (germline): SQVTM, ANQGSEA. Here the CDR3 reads CSVGQTNTEAFF. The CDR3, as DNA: TGCAGCGTCGGACAGACGAACACTGAAGCTTTCTTT.

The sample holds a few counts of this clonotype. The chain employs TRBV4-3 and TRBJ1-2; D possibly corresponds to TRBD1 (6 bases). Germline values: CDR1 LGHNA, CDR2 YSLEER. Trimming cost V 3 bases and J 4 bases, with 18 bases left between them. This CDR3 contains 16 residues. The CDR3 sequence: CASSQINRQASYGYTF. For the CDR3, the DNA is TGCGCCAGCAGCCAGATTAACAGACAGGCGTCCTATGGCTACACCTTC.

The CDR3: CASSLGAAGYNEQFF. The CDR3 nucleotides read TGCGCCAGCAGCTTGGGGGCAGCGGGGTACAATGAGCAGTTCTTC. The J gene is TRBJ2-1, the V gene TRBV5-1, with 7 bases matching TRBD2. V shed 0 bases, J shed 4 bases, and the junction held 4 bases outside the gene matches. In germline, CDR1 is SGHRS, CDR2 YFSETQ. The CDR3 loop spans 15 amino acids.